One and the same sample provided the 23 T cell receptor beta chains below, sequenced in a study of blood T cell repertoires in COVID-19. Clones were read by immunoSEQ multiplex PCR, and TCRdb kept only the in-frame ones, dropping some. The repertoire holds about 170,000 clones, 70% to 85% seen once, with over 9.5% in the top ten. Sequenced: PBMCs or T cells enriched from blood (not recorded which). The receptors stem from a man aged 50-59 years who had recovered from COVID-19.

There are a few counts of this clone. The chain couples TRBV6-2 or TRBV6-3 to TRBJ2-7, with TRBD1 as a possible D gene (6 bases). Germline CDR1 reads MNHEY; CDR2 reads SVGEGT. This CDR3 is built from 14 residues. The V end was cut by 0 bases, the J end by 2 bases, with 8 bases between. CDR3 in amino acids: CASSYSQGPYEQYF. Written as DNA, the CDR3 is TGTGCCAGCAGTTACTCCCAGGGGCCCTACGAGCAGTACTTC.

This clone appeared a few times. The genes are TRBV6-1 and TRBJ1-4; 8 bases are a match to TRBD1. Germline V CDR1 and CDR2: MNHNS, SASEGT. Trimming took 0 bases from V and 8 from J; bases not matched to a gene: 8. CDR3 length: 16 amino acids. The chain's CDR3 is CASSEAVTGGREKLFF. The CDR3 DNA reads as TGTGCCAGCAGTGAAGCGGTAACAGGGGGTCGAGAAAAACTGTTTTTT.

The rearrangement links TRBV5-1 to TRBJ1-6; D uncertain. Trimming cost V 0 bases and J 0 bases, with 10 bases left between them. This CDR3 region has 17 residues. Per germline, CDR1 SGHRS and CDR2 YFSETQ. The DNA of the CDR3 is TGCGCCAGCAGCTTGGGGGGAGGAAGCTCCTATAATTCACCCCTCCACTTT. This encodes CASSLGGGSSYNSPLHF.

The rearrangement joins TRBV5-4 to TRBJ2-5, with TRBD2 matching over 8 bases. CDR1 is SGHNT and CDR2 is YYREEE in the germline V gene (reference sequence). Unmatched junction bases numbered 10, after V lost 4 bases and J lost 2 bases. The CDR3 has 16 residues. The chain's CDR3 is CASSRSSGRVQETQYF. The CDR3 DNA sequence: TGTGCCAGCAGCAGATCTAGCGGGCGGGTACAAGAGACCCAGTACTTC.

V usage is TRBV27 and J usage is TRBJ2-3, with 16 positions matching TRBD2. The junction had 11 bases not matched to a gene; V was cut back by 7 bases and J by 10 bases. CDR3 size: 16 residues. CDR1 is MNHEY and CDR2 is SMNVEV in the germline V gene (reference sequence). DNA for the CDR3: TGTGCCAGCAACCGAGGGACTAGCGGGGGGGTGGTTGCGCAGTATTTT. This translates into CASNRGTSGGVVAQYF.

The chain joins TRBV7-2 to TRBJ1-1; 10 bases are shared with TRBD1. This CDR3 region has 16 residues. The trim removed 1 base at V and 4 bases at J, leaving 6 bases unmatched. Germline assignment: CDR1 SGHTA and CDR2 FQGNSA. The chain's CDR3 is CASSLGGTGVGTEAFF. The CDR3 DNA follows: TGTGCCAGCAGCTTAGGGGGGACAGGGGTGGGCACTGAAGCTTTCTTT.

The CDR3 DNA reads as TGTGCCAGTAGTAGGACTAGCGGGGTTCAGTATTTT. Its translation is CASSRTSGVQYF. This sequence joins TRBV19 and TRBJ2-3, with 12 nucleotides matching TRBD2. The CDR3 is made up of 12 amino acids. Germline CDR1 and CDR2: LNHDA and SQIVND (reference sequence). V was clipped by 4 bases and J by 12 bases; unmatched bases: 2.

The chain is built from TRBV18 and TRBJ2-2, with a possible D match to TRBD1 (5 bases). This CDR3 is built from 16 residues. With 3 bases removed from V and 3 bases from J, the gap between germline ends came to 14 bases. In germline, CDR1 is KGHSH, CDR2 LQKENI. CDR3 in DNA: TGTGCCAGCTCACCCCTCCGGACACATTACACCGGGGAGCTGTTTTTT. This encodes CASSPLRTHYTGELFF.

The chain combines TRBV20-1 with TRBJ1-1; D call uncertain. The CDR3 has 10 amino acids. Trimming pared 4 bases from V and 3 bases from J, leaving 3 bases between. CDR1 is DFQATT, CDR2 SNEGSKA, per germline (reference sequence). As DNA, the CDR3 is TGCAGTGCTATCTACACTGAAGCTTTCTTT. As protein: CSAIYTEAFF.

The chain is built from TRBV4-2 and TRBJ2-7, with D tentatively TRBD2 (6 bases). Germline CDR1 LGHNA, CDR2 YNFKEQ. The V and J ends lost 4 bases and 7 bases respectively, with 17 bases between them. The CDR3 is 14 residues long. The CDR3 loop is CASSLGTSALEQYF. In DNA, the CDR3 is TGTGCCAGCAGCCTGGGGACTTCCGCCCTGGAGCAGTACTTC.

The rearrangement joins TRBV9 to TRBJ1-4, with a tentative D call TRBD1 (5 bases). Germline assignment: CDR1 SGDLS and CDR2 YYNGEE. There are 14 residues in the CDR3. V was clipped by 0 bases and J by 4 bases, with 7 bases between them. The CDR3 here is CASSVGQFNEKLFF. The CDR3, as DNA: TGTGCCAGCAGCGTAGGACAGTTTAATGAAAAACTGTTTTTT.

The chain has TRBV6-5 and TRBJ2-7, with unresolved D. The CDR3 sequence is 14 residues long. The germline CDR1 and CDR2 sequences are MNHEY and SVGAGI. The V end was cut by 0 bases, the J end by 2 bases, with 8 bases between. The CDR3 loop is CASSYSLGAYEQYF. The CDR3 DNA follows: TGTGCCAGCAGTTACTCGCTGGGCGCCTACGAGCAGTACTTC.

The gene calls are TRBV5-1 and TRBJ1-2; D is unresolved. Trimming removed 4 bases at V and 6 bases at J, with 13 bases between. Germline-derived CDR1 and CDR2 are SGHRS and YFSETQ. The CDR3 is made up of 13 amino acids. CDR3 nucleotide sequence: TGCGCCAGCAGCAATCGCGGGGAAAATGGCTACACCTTC. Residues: CASSNRGENGYTF. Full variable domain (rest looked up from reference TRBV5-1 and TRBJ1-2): KAGVTQTPRYLIKTRGQQVTLSCSPISGHRSVSWYQQTPGQGLQFLFEYFSETQRNKGNFPGRFSGRQFSNSRSEMNVSTLELGDSALYLCASSNRGENGYTFGSGTRLTVV.

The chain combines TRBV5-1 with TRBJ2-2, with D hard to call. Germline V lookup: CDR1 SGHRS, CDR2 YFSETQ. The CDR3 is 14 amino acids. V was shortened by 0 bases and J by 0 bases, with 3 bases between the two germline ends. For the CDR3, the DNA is TGCGCCAGCAGCTTGGAGCCGAACACCGGGGAGCTGTTTTTT. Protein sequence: CASSLEPNTGELFF.

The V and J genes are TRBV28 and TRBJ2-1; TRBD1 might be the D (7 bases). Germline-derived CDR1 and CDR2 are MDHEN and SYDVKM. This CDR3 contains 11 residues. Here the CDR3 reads CASGGKGEQFF. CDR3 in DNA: TGTGCATCAGGGGGGAAGGGTGAGCAGTTCTTC.

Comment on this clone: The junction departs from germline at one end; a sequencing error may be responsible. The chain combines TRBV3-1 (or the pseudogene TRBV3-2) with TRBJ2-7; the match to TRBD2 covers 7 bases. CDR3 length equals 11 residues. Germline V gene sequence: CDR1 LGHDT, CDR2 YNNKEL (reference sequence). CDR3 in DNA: TGTGCCAGCACCCAAAGCGGGACCTTCAACTTC. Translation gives CASTQSGTFNF.

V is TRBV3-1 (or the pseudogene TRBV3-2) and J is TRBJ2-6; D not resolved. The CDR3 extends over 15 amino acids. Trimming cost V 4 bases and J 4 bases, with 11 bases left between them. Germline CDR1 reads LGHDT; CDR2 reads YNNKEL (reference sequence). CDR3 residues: CASSPPLSGANVLTF. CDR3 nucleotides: TGTGCCAGCAGCCCCCCCTTATCCGGGGCCAACGTCCTGACTTTC.

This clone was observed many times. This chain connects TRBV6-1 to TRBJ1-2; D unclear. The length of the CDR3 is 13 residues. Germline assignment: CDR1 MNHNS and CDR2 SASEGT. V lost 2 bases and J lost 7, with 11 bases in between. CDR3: CASSEPGRVGYTF. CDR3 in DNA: TGTGCCAGCAGTGAACCCGGGAGGGTTGGCTACACCTTC.

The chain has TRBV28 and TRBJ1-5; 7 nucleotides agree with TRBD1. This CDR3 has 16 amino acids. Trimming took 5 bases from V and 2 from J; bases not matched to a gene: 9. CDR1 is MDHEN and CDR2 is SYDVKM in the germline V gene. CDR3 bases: TGTGCCAGCAGTCAGGACAGGCTTGGGCGCAATCAGCCCCAGCATTTT. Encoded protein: CASSQDRLGRNQPQHF. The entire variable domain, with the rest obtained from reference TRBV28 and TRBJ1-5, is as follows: DVKVTQSSRYLVKRTGEKVFLECVQDMDHENMFWYRQDPGLGLRLIYFSYDVKMKEKGDIPEGYSVSREKKERFSLILESASTNQTSMYLCASSQDRLGRNQPQHFGDGTRLSIL.

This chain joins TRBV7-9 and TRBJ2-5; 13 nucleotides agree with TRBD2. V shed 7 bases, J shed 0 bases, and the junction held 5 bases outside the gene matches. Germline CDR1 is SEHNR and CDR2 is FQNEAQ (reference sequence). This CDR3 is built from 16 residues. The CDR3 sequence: CASTSGLAGDQETQYF. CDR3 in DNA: TGTGCCAGCACCTCCGGACTAGCGGGGGACCAAGAGACCCAGTACTTC. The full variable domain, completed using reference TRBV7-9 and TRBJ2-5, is DTGVSQNPRHKITKRGQNVTFRCDPISEHNRLYWYRQTLGQGPEFLTYFQNEAQLEKSRLLSDRFSAERPKGSFSTLEIQRTEQGDSAMYLCASTSGLAGDQETQYFGPGTRLLVL.

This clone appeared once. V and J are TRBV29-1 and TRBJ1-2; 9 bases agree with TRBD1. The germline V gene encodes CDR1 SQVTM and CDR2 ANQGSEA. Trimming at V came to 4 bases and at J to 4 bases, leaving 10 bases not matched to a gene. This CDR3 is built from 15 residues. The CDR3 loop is CSVGGPGTGSYGYTF. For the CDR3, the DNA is TGCAGCGTTGGGGGTCCCGGGACAGGGTCCTATGGCTACACCTTC.

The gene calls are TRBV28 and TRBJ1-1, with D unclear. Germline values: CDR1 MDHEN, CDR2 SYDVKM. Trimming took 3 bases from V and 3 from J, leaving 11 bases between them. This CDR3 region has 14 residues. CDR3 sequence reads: CASSLIRRDTEAFF. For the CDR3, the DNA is TGTGCCAGCAGTTTGATTCGGAGGGACACTGAAGCTTTCTTT.

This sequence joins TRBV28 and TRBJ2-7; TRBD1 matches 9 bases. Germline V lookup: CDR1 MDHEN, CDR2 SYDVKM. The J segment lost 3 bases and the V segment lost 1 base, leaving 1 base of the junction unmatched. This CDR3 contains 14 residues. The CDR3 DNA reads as TGTGCCAGCAGTTTATCGGACAGGGGCTACGAGCAGTACTTC. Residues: CASSLSDRGYEQYF.